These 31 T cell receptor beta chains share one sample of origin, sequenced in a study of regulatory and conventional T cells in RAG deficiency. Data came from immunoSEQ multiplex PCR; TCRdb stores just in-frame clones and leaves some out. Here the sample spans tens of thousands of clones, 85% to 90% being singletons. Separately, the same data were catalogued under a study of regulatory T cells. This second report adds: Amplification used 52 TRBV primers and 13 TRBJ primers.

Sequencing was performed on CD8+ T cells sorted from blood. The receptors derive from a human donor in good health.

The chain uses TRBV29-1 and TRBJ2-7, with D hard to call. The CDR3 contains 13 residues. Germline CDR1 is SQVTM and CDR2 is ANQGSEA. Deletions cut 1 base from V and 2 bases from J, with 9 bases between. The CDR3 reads CSVEGTEPYEQYF. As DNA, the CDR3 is TGCAGCGTTGAAGGGACGGAACCCTACGAGCAGTACTTC.

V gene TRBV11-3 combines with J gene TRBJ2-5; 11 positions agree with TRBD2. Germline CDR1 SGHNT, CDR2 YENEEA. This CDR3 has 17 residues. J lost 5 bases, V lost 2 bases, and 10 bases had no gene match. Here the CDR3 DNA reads TGTGCCAGCAGCTTATTAGCGGGAGGGCCGCCCGCGGAGACCCAGTACTTC. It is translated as CASSLLAGGPPAETQYF.

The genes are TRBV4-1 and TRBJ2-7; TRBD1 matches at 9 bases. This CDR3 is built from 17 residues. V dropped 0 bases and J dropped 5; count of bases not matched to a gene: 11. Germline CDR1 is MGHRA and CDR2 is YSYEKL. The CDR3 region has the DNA TGCGCCAGCAGCCAAGATATTGGGTGGACAGGGGCCCACGAGCAGTACTTC. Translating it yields CASSQDIGWTGAHEQYF.

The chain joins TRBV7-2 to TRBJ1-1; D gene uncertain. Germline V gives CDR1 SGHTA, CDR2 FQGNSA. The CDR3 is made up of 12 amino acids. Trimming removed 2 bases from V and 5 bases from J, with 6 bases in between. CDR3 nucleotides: TGTGCCAGCAGCTTATACGGGACTGAAGCTTTCTTT. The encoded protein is CASSLYGTEAFF.

CDR3 sequence reads: CASSESSGTGGDEKLFF. In nucleotides, the CDR3 is TGCGCCAGCAGTGAGTCGTCCGGGACAGGGGGCGATGAAAAACTGTTTTTT. The rearrangement uses TRBV10-1 and TRBJ1-4, with 12 bases identical to TRBD1. Germline assignment: CDR1 WNHNN and CDR2 SYGVQD (reference sequence). The CDR3 spans 17 residues. J gave up 6 bases and V 0 bases, and 5 bases lay outside the gene matches.

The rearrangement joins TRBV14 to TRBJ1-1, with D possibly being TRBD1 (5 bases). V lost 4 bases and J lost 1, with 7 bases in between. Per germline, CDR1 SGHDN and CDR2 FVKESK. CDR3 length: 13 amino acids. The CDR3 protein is CASSLGQNTEAFF. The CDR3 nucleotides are TGTGCCAGCAGCCTCGGACAGAACACTGAAGCTTTCTTT.

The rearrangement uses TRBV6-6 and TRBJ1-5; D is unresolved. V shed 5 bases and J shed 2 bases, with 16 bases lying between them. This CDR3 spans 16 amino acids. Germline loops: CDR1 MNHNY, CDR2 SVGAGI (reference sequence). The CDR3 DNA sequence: TGTGCCAGCAGTCCGATCCGGTCTTCGGGCAATCAGCCCCAGCATTTT. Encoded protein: CASSPIRSSGNQPQHF.

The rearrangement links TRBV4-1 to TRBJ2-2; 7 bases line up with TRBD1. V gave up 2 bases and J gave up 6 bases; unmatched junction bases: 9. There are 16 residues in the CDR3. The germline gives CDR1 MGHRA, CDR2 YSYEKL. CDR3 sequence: CASSQSLQGTAGELFF. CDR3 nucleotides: TGCGCCAGCAGCCAAAGTCTACAGGGGACGGCCGGGGAGCTGTTTTTT.

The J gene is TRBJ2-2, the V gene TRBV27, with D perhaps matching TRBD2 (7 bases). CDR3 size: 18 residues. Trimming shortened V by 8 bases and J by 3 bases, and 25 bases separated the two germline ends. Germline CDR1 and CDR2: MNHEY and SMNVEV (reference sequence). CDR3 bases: TGTGCCAGCCCTCCTTTAAGTGCGCGGGGGCTGTACACCGGGGAGCTGTTTTTT. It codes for CASPPLSARGLYTGELFF.

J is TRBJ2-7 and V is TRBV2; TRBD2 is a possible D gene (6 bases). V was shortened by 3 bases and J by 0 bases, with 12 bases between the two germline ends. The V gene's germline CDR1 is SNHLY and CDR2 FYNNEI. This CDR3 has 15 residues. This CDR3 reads CASSDWRDSSYEQYF. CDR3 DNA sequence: TGTGCCAGCAGTGACTGGCGGGACTCCTCCTACGAGCAGTACTTC.

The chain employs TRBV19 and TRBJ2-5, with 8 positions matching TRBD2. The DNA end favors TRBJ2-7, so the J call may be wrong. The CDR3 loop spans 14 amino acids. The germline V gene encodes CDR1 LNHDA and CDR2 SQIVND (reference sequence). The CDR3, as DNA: TGTGCCAGTACTACTAGCGGAAGCTCCTACGAGCAGTACTTC. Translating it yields CASTTSGSSYEQYF.

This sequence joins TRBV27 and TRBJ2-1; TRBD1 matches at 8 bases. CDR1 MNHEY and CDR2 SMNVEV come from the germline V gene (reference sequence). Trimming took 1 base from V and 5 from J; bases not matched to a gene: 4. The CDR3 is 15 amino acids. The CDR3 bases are TGTGCCAGCAGTTTATTTGGGACAGGAAACAATGAGCAGTTCTTC. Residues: CASSLFGTGNNEQFF.

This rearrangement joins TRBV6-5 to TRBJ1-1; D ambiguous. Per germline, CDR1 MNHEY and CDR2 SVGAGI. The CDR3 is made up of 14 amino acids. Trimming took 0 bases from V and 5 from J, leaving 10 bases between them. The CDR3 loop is CASSYSNGETEAFF. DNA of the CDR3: TGTGCCAGCAGTTACTCGAATGGGGAGACTGAAGCTTTCTTT.

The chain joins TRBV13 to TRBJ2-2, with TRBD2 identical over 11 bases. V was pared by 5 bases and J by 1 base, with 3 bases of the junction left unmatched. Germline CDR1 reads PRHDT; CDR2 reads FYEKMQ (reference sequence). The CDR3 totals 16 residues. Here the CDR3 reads CASSPTSGKNTGELFF. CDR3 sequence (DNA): TGTGCCAGCAGCCCGACTAGCGGGAAGAACACCGGGGAGCTGTTTTTT.

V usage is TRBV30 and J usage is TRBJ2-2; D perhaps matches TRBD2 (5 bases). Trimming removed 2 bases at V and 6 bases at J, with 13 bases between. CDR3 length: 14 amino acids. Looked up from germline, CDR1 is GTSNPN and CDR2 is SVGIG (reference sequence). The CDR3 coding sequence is TGTGCCTGGAGTTCCCTGCCCGGGGCCGGGGAGCTGTTTTTT. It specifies CAWSSLPGAGELFF. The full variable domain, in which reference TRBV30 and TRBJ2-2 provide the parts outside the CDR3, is SQTIHQWPATLVQPVGSPLSLECTVEGTSNPNLYWYRQAAGRGLQLLFYSVGIGQISSEVPQNLSASRPQDRQFILSSKKLLLSDSGFYLCAWSSLPGAGELFFGEGSRLTVL.

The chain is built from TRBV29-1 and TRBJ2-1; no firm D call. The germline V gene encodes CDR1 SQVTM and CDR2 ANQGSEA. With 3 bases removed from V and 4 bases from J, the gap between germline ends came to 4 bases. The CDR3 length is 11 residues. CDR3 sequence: CSVDSYNEQFF. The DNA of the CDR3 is TGCAGCGTTGATTCGTACAATGAGCAGTTCTTC.

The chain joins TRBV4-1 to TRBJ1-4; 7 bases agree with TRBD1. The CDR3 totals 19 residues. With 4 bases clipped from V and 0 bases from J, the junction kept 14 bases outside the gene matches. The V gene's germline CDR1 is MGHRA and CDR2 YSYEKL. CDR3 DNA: TGCGCCAGCAGCCCACCACAGGGGCCAGCGCCCGCAACTAATGAAAAACTGTTTTTT. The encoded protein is CASSPPQGPAPATNEKLFF.

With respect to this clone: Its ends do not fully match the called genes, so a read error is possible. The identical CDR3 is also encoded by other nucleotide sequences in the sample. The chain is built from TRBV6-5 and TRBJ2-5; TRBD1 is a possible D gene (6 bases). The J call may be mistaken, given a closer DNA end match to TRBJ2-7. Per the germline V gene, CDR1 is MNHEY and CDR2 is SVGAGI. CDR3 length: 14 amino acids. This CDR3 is CASIKGRGIGEQYF. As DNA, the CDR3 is TGCGCCAGCATCAAAGGCAGGGGAATTGGCGAGCAGTACTTC.

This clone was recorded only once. This CDR3 reads CASSGDRDNGYTF. The CDR3 nucleotides are TGTGCCAGCAGTGGGGACAGGGATAATGGCTACACCTTC. This sequence joins TRBV6-5 and TRBJ1-2, with 9 bases lining up with TRBD1. The CDR3 is 13 residues long. Per the germline V gene, CDR1 is MNHEY and CDR2 is SVGAGI. The V gene end was trimmed by 5 bases and the J gene end by 6 bases; junction bases not matched to a gene: 4.

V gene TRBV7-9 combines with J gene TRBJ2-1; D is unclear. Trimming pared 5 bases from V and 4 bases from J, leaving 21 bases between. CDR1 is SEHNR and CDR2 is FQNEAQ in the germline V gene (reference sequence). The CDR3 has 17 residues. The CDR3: CASSPPPQGVDYNEQFF. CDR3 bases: TGTGCCAGCAGCCCCCCCCCACAAGGCGTCGATTACAATGAGCAGTTCTTC.

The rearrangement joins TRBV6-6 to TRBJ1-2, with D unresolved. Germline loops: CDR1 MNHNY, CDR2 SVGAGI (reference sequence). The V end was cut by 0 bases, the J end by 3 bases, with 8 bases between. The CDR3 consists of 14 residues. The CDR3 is CASSYSAAYYGYTF. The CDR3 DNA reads TGTGCCAGCAGTTACTCGGCAGCCTACTATGGCTACACCTTC.

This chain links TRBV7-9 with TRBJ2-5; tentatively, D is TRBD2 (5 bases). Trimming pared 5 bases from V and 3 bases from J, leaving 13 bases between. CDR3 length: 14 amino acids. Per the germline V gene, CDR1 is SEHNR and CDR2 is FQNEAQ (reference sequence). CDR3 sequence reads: CASSAGGPKETQYF. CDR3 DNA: TGTGCCAGCAGCGCAGGCGGGCCCAAAGAGACCCAGTACTTC.

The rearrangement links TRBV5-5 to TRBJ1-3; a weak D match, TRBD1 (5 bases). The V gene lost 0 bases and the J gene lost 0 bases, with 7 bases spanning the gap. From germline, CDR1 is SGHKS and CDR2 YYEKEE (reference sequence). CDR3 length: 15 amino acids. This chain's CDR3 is CASSLAGGSGNTIYF. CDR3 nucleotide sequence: TGTGCCAGCAGCTTGGCCGGGGGCTCTGGAAACACCATATATTTT.

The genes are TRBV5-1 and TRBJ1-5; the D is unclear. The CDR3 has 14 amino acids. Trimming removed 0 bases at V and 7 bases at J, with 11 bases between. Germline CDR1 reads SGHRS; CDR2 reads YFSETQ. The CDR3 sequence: CASSLEGEGQPQHF. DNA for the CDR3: TGCGCCAGCAGCTTGGAAGGCGAAGGGCAGCCCCAGCATTTT.

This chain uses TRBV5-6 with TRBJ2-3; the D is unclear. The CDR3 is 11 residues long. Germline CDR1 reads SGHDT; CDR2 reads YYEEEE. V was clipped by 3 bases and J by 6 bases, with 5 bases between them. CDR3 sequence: CASSYEDTQYF. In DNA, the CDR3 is TGTGCCAGCAGCTACGAGGATACGCAGTATTTT. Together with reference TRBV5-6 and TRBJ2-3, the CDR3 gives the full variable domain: DAGVTQSPTHLIKTRGQQVTLRCSPKSGHDTVSWYQQALGQGPQFIFQYYEEEERQRGNFPDRFSGHQFPNYSSELNVNALLLGDSALYLCASSYEDTQYFGPGTRLTVL.

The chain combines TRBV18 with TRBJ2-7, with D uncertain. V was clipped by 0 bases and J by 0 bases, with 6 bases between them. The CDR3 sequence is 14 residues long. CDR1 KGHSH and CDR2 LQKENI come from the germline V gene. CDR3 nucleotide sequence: TGTGCCAGCTCACCACCGACGGACTCCTACGAGCAGTACTTC. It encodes CASSPPTDSYEQYF.

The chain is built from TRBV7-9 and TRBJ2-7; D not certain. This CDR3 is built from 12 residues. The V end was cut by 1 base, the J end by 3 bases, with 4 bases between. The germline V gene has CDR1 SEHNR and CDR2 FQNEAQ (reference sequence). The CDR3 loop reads CASSLVDYEQYF. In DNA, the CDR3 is TGTGCCAGCAGCTTAGTGGACTACGAGCAGTACTTC.

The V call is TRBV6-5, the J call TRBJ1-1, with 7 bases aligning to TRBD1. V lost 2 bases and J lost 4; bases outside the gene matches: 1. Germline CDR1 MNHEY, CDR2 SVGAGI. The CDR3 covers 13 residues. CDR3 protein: CASSYAGGTEAFF. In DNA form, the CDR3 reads TGTGCCAGCAGTTACGCAGGGGGCACTGAAGCTTTCTTT.

CDR3 protein: CASRAGGLAGSNEQFF. In DNA, the CDR3 is TGTGCCAGCAGGGCCGGGGGACTAGCGGGGTCCAATGAGCAGTTCTTC. This chain connects TRBV28 to TRBJ2-1; 13 nucleotides align to TRBD2. In germline, CDR1 is MDHEN, CDR2 SYDVKM. This CDR3 comprises 16 residues. With V trimmed by 6 bases and J by 6 bases, 8 bases remained unmatched.

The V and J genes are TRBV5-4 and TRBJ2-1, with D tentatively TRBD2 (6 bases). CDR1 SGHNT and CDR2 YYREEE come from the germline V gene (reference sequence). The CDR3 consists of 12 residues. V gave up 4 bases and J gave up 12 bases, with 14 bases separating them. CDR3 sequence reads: CASSLVDGGQFF. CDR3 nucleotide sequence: TGTGCCAGCAGCCTTGTGGACGGGGGGCAGTTCTTC.

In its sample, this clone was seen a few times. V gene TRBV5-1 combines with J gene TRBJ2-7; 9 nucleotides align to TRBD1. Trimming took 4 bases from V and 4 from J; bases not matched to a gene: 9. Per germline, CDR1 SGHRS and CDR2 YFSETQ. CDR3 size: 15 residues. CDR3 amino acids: CASSIRQGVVYEQYF. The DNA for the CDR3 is TGCGCCAGCAGCATACGACAGGGGGTGGTATACGAGCAGTACTTC.